Listed below are T cell receptor beta chains from one sample, sequenced in a study of cytomegalovirus exposure and HLA in healthy donors. Assay: immunoSEQ multiplex PCR; the TCRdb copy retains only in-frame clones and omits some. The sample holds fewer than 150,000 clones, around 79% seen once. The sequenced sample consisted of PBMCs. The receptors here all came from a male donor in good health and CMV-seronegative. CDR3s include the opening cysteine and the closing phenylalanine or tryptophan. Each record gives: J gene, clone size, V gene, D gene, CDR3 protein, CDR3 DNA. D genes are given only for firm matches. Rows may omit the clone size; those that give it use once, few, many or a size class.

j_gene: TRBJ1-1
abundance: .
v_gene: TRBV5-6
d_gene: TRBD1
CDR3aa: CASSPPGQGMNTEAFF
CDR3nt: TGTGCCAGCAGCCCGCCGGGACAGGGAATGAACACTGAAGCTTTCTTT

j_gene: TRBJ2-2
abundance: .
v_gene: TRBV5-4
d_gene: .
CDR3aa: CASSLPGVGTGELFF
CDR3nt: TGTGCCAGCAGCTTGCCCGGGGTTGGCACCGGGGAGCTGTTTTTT

j_gene: TRBJ1-5
abundance: .
v_gene: TRBV7-9
d_gene: TRBD1
CDR3aa: CASSLQPGQGDNQPQHF
CDR3nt: TGTGCCAGCAGCTTACAACCGGGACAGGGGGACAATCAGCCCCAGCATTTT

j_gene: TRBJ2-1
abundance: .
v_gene: TRBV2
d_gene: TRBD2
CDR3aa: CASSEVGGLVGDEQFF
CDR3nt: TGTGCCAGCAGTGAAGTTGGGGGACTAGTCGGGGATGAGCAGTTCTTC

j_gene: TRBJ2-1
abundance: .
v_gene: TRBV4-1
d_gene: .
CDR3aa: CASSQGLGEQFF
CDR3nt: TGCGCCAGCAGCCAAGGACTAGGGGAACAGTTCTTC

j_gene: TRBJ2-7
abundance: .
v_gene: TRBV4-1
d_gene: .
CDR3aa: CASSLRGPSEAYEQYF
CDR3nt: TGCGCCAGCAGCCTACGAGGGCCTAGCGAAGCCTACGAGCAGTACTTC

j_gene: TRBJ2-3
abundance: .
v_gene: TRBV5-6
d_gene: TRBD2
CDR3aa: CASSLRTSGRATDTQYF
CDR3nt: TGTGCCAGCAGCCTAAGGACTAGCGGGAGGGCCACAGATACGCAGTATTTT

j_gene: TRBJ1-1
abundance: .
v_gene: TRBV9
d_gene: .
CDR3aa: CASSVGVTVQNTEAFF
CDR3nt: TGTGCCAGCAGCGTAGGGGTGACAGTACAGAACACTGAAGCTTTCTTT

j_gene: TRBJ1-2
abundance: .
v_gene: TRBV7-9
d_gene: TRBD1
CDR3aa: CASSPEGQLIVYGYTF
CDR3nt: TGTGCCAGCAGCCCAGAGGGACAGCTTATTGTCTATGGCTACACCTTC

j_gene: TRBJ2-5
abundance: .
v_gene: TRBV5-1
d_gene: .
CDR3aa: CASSLLGDQETQYF
CDR3nt: TGCGCCAGCAGCCTCCTGGGCGACCAAGAGACCCAGTACTTC

j_gene: TRBJ2-7
abundance: .
v_gene: TRBV14
d_gene: TRBD1
CDR3aa: CASSQDVGQGWGEQYF
CDR3nt: TGTGCCAGCAGCCAAGATGTGGGACAGGGATGGGGCGAGCAGTACTTC

j_gene: TRBJ2-7
abundance: .
v_gene: TRBV6-6
d_gene: .
CDR3aa: CASSMAGIQNYEQYF
CDR3nt: TGTGCCAGCAGTATGGCAGGGATCCAGAACTACGAGCAGTACTTC

j_gene: TRBJ2-2
abundance: .
v_gene: TRBV11-3
d_gene: TRBD1
CDR3aa: CASSPQGGSTGELFF
CDR3nt: TGTGCCAGCAGCCCACAGGGGGGATCTACCGGGGAGCTGTTTTTT

j_gene: TRBJ1-1
abundance: .
v_gene: TRBV6-5
d_gene: .
CDR3aa: CASSPRGTNTEAFF
CDR3nt: TGTGCCAGCAGTCCAAGGGGGACCAACACTGAAGCTTTCTTT

j_gene: TRBJ2-1
abundance: .
v_gene: TRBV30
d_gene: TRBD2
CDR3aa: CAWRGRLAGGTEQFF
CDR3nt: TGTGCCTGGAGGGGGCGACTAGCGGGAGGAACTGAGCAGTTCTTC

j_gene: TRBJ1-2
abundance: .
v_gene: TRBV15
d_gene: TRBD1
CDR3aa: CATSRDLQGNYGYTF
CDR3nt: TGTGCCACCAGCAGAGACCTACAGGGGAACTATGGCTACACCTTC

j_gene: TRBJ2-7
abundance: once
v_gene: TRBV30
d_gene: TRBD1
CDR3aa: CPWSDMGQGTYEQYF
CDR3nt: TGTCCCTGGAGTGACATGGGACAGGGAACCTACGAGCAGTACTTC

j_gene: TRBJ1-6
abundance: .
v_gene: TRBV7-2
d_gene: .
CDR3aa: CASSRAGGALHF
CDR3nt: TGTGCCAGCAGCCGGGCCGGCGGGGCCCTCCACTTT

j_gene: TRBJ1-5
abundance: .
v_gene: TRBV7-9
d_gene: TRBD1
CDR3aa: CSSSLVSGQGRNQPQHF
CDR3nt: TGTTCCAGCAGCTTAGTTTCAGGACAGGGGCGCAATCAGCCCCAGCATTTT

j_gene: TRBJ1-2
abundance: .
v_gene: TRBV4-3
d_gene: .
CDR3aa: CASSQEQGYGYTF
CDR3nt: TGCGCCAGCAGCCAGGAACAGGGCTATGGCTACACCTTC